These 31 T cell receptor beta chains were sequenced from one sample in a study of T cells in Graves' hyperthyroidism and ophthalmopathy. RNA transcripts served as the template for amplifying TCR beta CDR3 regions. HTBI primers were used for first-round RT-PCR of the TCR CDR3. Each CDR3 protein is one row after TCRdb ran MiXCR on the multiplex PCR reads. The table lists fewer than 900,000 distinct CDR3 sequences, approximately 16% of them singletons. Sequencing was done on a sample of blood. The receptor set was obtained from a young man with Graves' hyperthyroidism.

This clonotype was counted between two and nine times. This chain links TRBV11-2 with TRBJ2-2; 8 nucleotides match TRBD2. Germline CDR1 reads SGHAT; CDR2 reads FQNNGV. There are 17 residues in the CDR3. With V trimmed by 7 bases and J by 6 bases, 16 bases remained unmatched. CDR3 in DNA: TGTGCCAGCACCCGCCTCCTGGGACTAGGAGCCCCCGGGGAGCTGTTTTTT. Protein product: CASTRLLGLGAPGELFF.

The chain links TRBV10-3 to TRBJ2-3; possibly TRBD2 for D (6 bases). CDR1 and CDR2 (germline): ENHRY, SYGVKD. With 0 bases removed from V and 5 bases from J, the gap between germline ends came to 12 bases. The CDR3 spans 15 residues. CDR3 residues: CAISESLGGEDTQYF. CDR3 sequence (DNA): TGTGCCATCAGTGAGTCGCTGGGGGGAGAAGATACGCAGTATTTT.

V is TRBV19 and J is TRBJ2-7, with TRBD2 as a possible D gene (7 bases). The V gene lost 10 bases and the J gene lost 5 bases, with 18 bases spanning the gap. Germline CDR1 and CDR2: LNHDA and SQIVND (reference sequence). CDR3 length: 13 amino acids. The CDR3 protein is CATPSGGPHEQYF. In nucleotides, the CDR3 is TGTGCCACCCCCTCCGGGGGGCCTCACGAGCAGTACTTC.

The table lists this clonotype with a count of one. Since the CDR3 does not end with the conserved phenylalanine or tryptophan, this likely comes from a read error. The chain joins TRBV3-1 to TRBJ1-1; tentative D call: TRBD1 (5 bases). Germline V CDR1 and CDR2: LGHDT, YNNKEL (reference sequence). Trimming left V 4 bases short and J 5 bases short, with 23 bases between. The CDR3 consists of 17 residues. The CDR3 reads CASSPSFPGTPRTEAFS. CDR3 DNA: TGTGCCAGCAGCCCCTCCTTTCCCGGGACCCCGAGGACTGAAGCTTTCTCT.

The V and J genes are TRBV12-3 or TRBV12-4 and TRBJ1-4; 7 bases line up with TRBD1. This CDR3 has 14 residues. The junction had 8 bases not matched to a gene; V was cut back by 5 bases and J by 8 bases. CDR3 in DNA: TGTGCCAGCAGTGAGGGGGCGGAAAGCGAAAAACTGTTTTTT. Protein product: CASSEGAESEKLFF.

This sequence joins TRBV4-1 and TRBJ2-1, with 13 bases fitting TRBD2. V lost 1 base, J lost 8 bases, and 5 bases stayed unmatched. The CDR3 runs 16 residues. Germline V gives CDR1 MGHRA, CDR2 YSYEKL. The CDR3 spells CASSQVRTSGSYEQFF. DNA of the CDR3: TGCGCCAGCAGCCAAGTAAGGACTAGCGGGAGCTATGAGCAGTTCTTC.

This clonotype was counted ten times or more. The chain is built from TRBV18 and TRBJ2-7; TRBD2 matches 7 bases. The length of the CDR3 is 13 residues. Germline V gene lookup returns CDR1 KGHSH and CDR2 LQKENI. With 2 bases clipped from V and 5 bases from J, the junction kept 3 bases outside the gene matches. The CDR3 loop reads CASSPSGAHEQYF. In DNA, the CDR3 is TGTGCCAGCTCACCAAGCGGGGCCCACGAGCAGTACTTC.

This clonotype was counted ten times or more. This chain uses TRBV6-2 or TRBV6-3 with TRBJ2-6; 8 nucleotides match TRBD1. This CDR3 is 15 amino acids long. With V trimmed by 6 bases and J by 2 bases, 3 bases remained unmatched. The germline V gene has CDR1 MNHEY and CDR2 SVGEGT. The CDR3 sequence is CASSRTGTGANVLTF. The CDR3 bases are TGTGCCAGCAGCCGGACAGGGACTGGGGCCAACGTCCTGACTTTC.

This clonotype was picked up many times. This chain connects TRBV24-1 to TRBJ2-6; no clear D gene. Looked up from germline, CDR1 is KGHDR and CDR2 is SFDVKD. The germline V and J ends were trimmed by 4 bases and 2 bases, with 11 bases remaining between them. The CDR3 runs 16 residues. CDR3 region: CATSDSDLTGANVLTF. CDR3 nucleotide sequence: TGTGCCACCAGTGACTCTGACTTAACTGGGGCCAACGTCCTGACTTTC.

This clonotype was counted at least ten times. J is TRBJ2-1 and V is TRBV20-1; 9 bases match TRBD2. This CDR3 spans 16 amino acids. The germline gives CDR1 DFQATT, CDR2 SNEGSKA (reference sequence). The junction had 6 bases not matched to a gene; V was cut back by 1 base and J by 2 bases. CDR3 sequence (DNA): TGCAGTGCTAGAGCTGCTAGCGGGATACCCTACAATGAGCAGTTCTTC. Translated, it gives CSARAASGIPYNEQFF.

This clonotype was counted many times. V gene TRBV28 combines with J gene TRBJ2-7; perhaps TRBD1 as D (6 bases). Germline CDR1 reads MDHEN; CDR2 reads SYDVKM. Deletions cut 5 bases from V and 0 bases from J, with 11 bases between. The CDR3 is made up of 14 amino acids. CDR3 nucleotide sequence: TGTGCCAGCAGTCCTACAGGGCTCTCCTACGAGCAGTACTTC. Amino acid sequence: CASSPTGLSYEQYF.

This clonotype was found many times. The gene calls are TRBV18 and TRBJ2-3, with D perhaps matching TRBD1 or TRBD2 (6 bases each). This CDR3 spans 18 amino acids. The V gene lost 6 bases and the J gene lost 0 bases, with 22 bases spanning the gap. CDR1 KGHSH and CDR2 LQKENI come from the germline V gene. As DNA, the CDR3 is TGTGCCAGCTCGAAAAGGGGGACTGCGACCTTTAGCACAGATACGCAGTATTTT. This codes for CASSKRGTATFSTDTQYF.

This clonotype has just a few counts. This chain links TRBV20-1 with TRBJ2-3; 7 bases agree with TRBD2. Trimming took 0 bases from V and 2 from J; bases not matched to a gene: 8. Germline CDR1 reads DFQATT; CDR2 reads SNEGSKA (reference sequence). This CDR3 contains 16 residues. The chain's CDR3 is CSARDPGGENTDTQYF. Written as DNA, the CDR3 is TGCAGTGCTAGAGACCCTGGGGGGGAAAACACAGATACGCAGTATTTT.

This clonotype has more than one count but fewer than ten. The chain is built from TRBV10-3 and TRBJ2-3; D might be TRBD1 (6 bases). The germline CDR1 and CDR2 sequences are ENHRY and SYGVKD. The CDR3 is 15 residues long. The V gene lost 4 bases and the J gene lost 3 bases, with 14 bases spanning the gap. Written as DNA, the CDR3 is TGTGCCATCAGTGCAGGACAGCAGGGAACAGATACGCAGTATTTT. As protein: CAISAGQQGTDTQYF.

This clonotype was detected ten times or more. The chain employs TRBV12-3 or TRBV12-4 and TRBJ2-3; tentatively, D is TRBD2 (6 bases). V shed 3 bases and J shed 3 bases, with 13 bases lying between them. This CDR3 has 15 amino acids. The CDR3 DNA reads as TGTGCCAGCAGTTTTACGAGCGGGTGGACAGATACGCAGTATTTT. This encodes CASSFTSGWTDTQYF.

In this sample, this clonotype turned up many times. The J gene is TRBJ1-2, the V gene TRBV7-2; maybe TRBD1 (5 bases). The CDR3 sequence is 15 residues long. V was shortened by 1 base and J by 4 bases, with 13 bases between the two germline ends. CDR1 and CDR2 from the germline V gene are SGHTA and FQGNSA. CDR3 bases: TGTGCCAGCAGCTTAGTCCGCAGGGACCTCTATGGCTACACCTTC. This gives the protein CASSLVRRDLYGYTF.

This clonotype was counted at least ten times. This chain's CDR3 is CSVRADNSQPQHF. CDR3 DNA: TGCAGCGTGCGGGCGGACAACTCTCAGCCCCAGCATTTT. The chain employs TRBV29-1 and TRBJ1-5, with D maybe TRBD1 (5 bases). Trimming left V 6 bases short and J 6 bases short, with 15 bases between. CDR3 size: 13 residues. The germline gives CDR1 SQVTM, CDR2 ANQGSEA.

The chain employs TRBV20-1 and TRBJ1-2; D might be TRBD1 (6 bases). Germline-derived CDR1 and CDR2 are DFQATT and SNEGSKA (reference sequence). CDR3 length equals 16 residues. Trimming left V 0 bases short and J 0 bases short, with 14 bases between. The CDR3 is CSARDIGGGSNYGYTF. DNA for the CDR3: TGCAGTGCTAGAGATATTGGGGGCGGGTCTAACTATGGCTACACCTTC.

This clonotype was detected ten times or more. This chain connects TRBV20-1 to TRBJ2-3; D gene uncertain. The CDR3 loop spans 12 amino acids. The germline V gene encodes CDR1 DFQATT and CDR2 SNEGSKA (reference sequence). CDR3 protein: CSGSPATDTQYF. The CDR3 DNA follows: TGCAGCGGTAGCCCAGCGACAGATACGCAGTATTTT.

The V gene is TRBV5-1, the J gene TRBJ1-2; D call uncertain. Germline assignment: CDR1 SGHRS and CDR2 YFSETQ. The CDR3 covers 15 residues. With 0 bases removed from V and 5 bases from J, the gap between germline ends came to 14 bases. CDR3 coding DNA: TGCGCCAGCAGCTTGGGAGGGCCCGGCGGGTATGGCTACACCTTC. This sequence encodes CASSLGGPGGYGYTF.

The V and J genes are TRBV27 and TRBJ2-1; D unresolved. V was cut by 6 bases and J by 2 bases, with 11 bases left in between. The CDR3 has 14 residues. CDR1 is MNHEY and CDR2 is SMNVEV in the germline V gene (reference sequence). CDR3 in amino acids: CASRATVTYNEQFF. For the CDR3, the DNA is TGTGCCAGCAGGGCGACGGTGACCTACAATGAGCAGTTCTTC.

This clonotype was observed at least ten times. The chain couples TRBV12-3 or TRBV12-4 to TRBJ2-3; 14 bases are shared with TRBD2. V lost 6 bases to trimming and J lost 4 bases; unmatched junction nucleotides: 0. CDR3 length: 14 amino acids. In DNA, the CDR3 is TGTGCCAGCAGGACTAGCGGGAGGGCAGATACGCAGTATTTT. Protein product: CASRTSGRADTQYF.

The rearrangement joins TRBV4-1 to TRBJ1-4, with no clear D. CDR3 length: 15 amino acids. Deletions cut 0 bases from V and 2 bases from J, with 7 bases between. The germline V gene encodes CDR1 MGHRA and CDR2 YSYEKL. This CDR3 reads CASSQEAGTNEKLFF. The DNA of the CDR3 is TGCGCCAGCAGCCAAGAAGCGGGGACTAATGAAAAACTGTTTTTT.

The chain combines TRBV7-3 with TRBJ2-1; a weak D match, TRBD2 (6 bases). V was pared by 5 bases and J by 10 bases, with 21 bases between. The CDR3 runs to 15 residues. Germline lookup yields CDR1 SGHTA and CDR2 FQGTGA. The CDR3 nucleotides are TGTGCCAGCAGCCCCGCGCAGCGACGGGGGACCGAGCAGTTCTTC. Its protein product is CASSPAQRRGTEQFF.

This clonotype was seen at least ten times. The chain links TRBV28 to TRBJ2-3; maybe TRBD2 (6 bases). This CDR3 has 14 amino acids. The germline V gene has CDR1 MDHEN and CDR2 SYDVKM. Between the trimmed V and J ends, which lost 5 bases and 0 bases, there was a span of 9 bases. In nucleotides, the CDR3 is TGTGCCAGCAGTATAGCGGTTAGCACAGATACGCAGTATTTT. The encoded protein is CASSIAVSTDTQYF. Full variable domain (missing parts from reference TRBV28 and TRBJ2-3): DVKVTQSSRYLVKRTGEKVFLECVQDMDHENMFWYRQDPGLGLRLIYFSYDVKMKEKGDIPEGYSVSREKKERFSLILESASTNQTSMYLCASSIAVSTDTQYFGPGTRLTVL.

The rearrangement joins TRBV6-9 to TRBJ1-4; D unclear. Trimming stripped 4 bases from V and 8 bases from J, with 8 bases between. This CDR3 region has 12 residues. Per germline, CDR1 MNHGY and CDR2 SVAAGI. The CDR3 DNA follows: TGTGCCAGCAGTTCCTTCGACGAAAAACTGTTTTTT. This translates into CASSSFDEKLFF.

The V call is TRBV20-1, the J call TRBJ2-2; 8 nucleotides match TRBD1. Germline V CDR1 and CDR2: DFQATT, SNEGSKA (reference sequence). The CDR3 runs to 13 residues. The V and J ends lost 3 bases and 7 bases, in that order; junction bases with no gene match: 4. The CDR3 here is CSASQGAFGELFF. The CDR3 DNA is TGCAGTGCTAGCCAGGGGGCATTCGGGGAGCTGTTTTTT.

This rearrangement joins TRBV28 to TRBJ2-5, with 14 bases matching TRBD2. Germline loops: CDR1 MDHEN, CDR2 SYDVKM. This CDR3 has 16 residues. V dropped 6 bases and J dropped 5; count of bases not matched to a gene: 8. CDR3 DNA: TGTGCCAGCAGATACGGGACTAGCGGGAGCGGGGAGACCCAGTACTTC. Encoded protein: CASRYGTSGSGETQYF.

This clonotype has a count of ten or more. The rearrangement uses TRBV28 and TRBJ2-5; 8 bases match TRBD1. The CDR3 has 16 amino acids. Germline CDR1 is MDHEN and CDR2 is SYDVKM. V lost 7 bases, J lost 5 bases, and 15 bases stayed unmatched. The CDR3 here is CASIPGQVGRGETQYF. The DNA of the CDR3 is TGTGCCAGCATTCCGGGACAGGTCGGCCGTGGGGAGACCCAGTACTTC.

The J gene is TRBJ1-5, the V gene TRBV5-6; possibly TRBD1 for D (6 bases). The CDR3 consists of 16 residues. Trimming took 3 bases from V and 2 from J, leaving 15 bases between them. CDR1 is SGHDT, CDR2 YYEEEE, per germline. The CDR3 loop is CASSSQGGRGNQPQHF. DNA of the CDR3: TGTGCCAGCAGCTCACAGGGAGGTAGGGGCAATCAGCCCCAGCATTTT. Combining the CDR3 with reference TRBV5-6 and TRBJ1-5 gives the whole variable domain DAGVTQSPTHLIKTRGQQVTLRCSPKSGHDTVSWYQQALGQGPQFIFQYYEEEERQRGNFPDRFSGHQFPNYSSELNVNALLLGDSALYLCASSSQGGRGNQPQHFGDGTRLSIL.

This clonotype has more than one count but fewer than ten. V is TRBV20-1 and J is TRBJ2-3, with 7 positions matching TRBD2. Germline assignment: CDR1 DFQATT and CDR2 SNEGSKA (reference sequence). There are 14 residues in the CDR3. V was clipped by 2 bases and J by 1 base; unmatched bases: 3. Here the CDR3 DNA reads TGCAGTGCTAGAAGCGGGACGGGCACAGATACGCAGTATTTT. This sequence encodes CSARSGTGTDTQYF.